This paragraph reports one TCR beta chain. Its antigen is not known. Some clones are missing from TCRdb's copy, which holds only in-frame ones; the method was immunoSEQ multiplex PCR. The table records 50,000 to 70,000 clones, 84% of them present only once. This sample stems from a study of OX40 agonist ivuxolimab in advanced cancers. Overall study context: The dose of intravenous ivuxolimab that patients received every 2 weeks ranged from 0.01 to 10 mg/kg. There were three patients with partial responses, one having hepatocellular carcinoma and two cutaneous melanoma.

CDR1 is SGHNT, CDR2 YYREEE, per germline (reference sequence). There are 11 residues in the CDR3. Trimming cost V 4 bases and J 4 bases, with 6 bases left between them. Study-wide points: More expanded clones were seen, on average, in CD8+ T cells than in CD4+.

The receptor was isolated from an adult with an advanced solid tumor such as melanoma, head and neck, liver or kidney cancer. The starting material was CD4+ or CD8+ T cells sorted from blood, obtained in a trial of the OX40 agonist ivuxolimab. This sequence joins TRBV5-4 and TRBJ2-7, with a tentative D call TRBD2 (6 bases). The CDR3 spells CASSREYEQYF. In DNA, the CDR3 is TGTGCCAGCAGCCGGGAGTACGAGCAGTACTTC.